What follows are 27 T cell receptor beta chains derived from one specimen sequenced in a study of blood T cells in healthy people across ages (dated by TCRdb to 2014 to 2015). Receptor amplification or capture employed 5' RACE. Data came from an Illumina HiSeq 2500. A second PCR of about 7 to 12 cycles was run with a J-beta primer mix and a sample-barcoded 5' primer. TCRdb trimmed the raw reads at Q25, called clones with MiXCR and kept productive beta chains. Every CDR3 protein is listed once, alongside the most common genes and DNA of its rows. Across this sample there are about 700,000 distinct CDR3 sequences, with approximately 30% seen only once. The ten largest account for 15% to 17% of the sample. The sample consisted of blood. These receptors were collected from a woman of 80 years or more in good health. Donor details come from another sample of the same person, matched by shared clones.

Sample share makes this clonotype medium-sized. CDR3 bases: TGTGCCAGCAGCCCACCCGGAGGGAGACTAGAGCAGTTCTTC. Translated, it gives CASSPPGGRLEQFF. This chain joins TRBV7-9 and TRBJ2-1, with a tentative D call TRBD2 (6 bases). CDR1 SEHNR and CDR2 FQNEAQ come from the germline V gene (reference sequence). This CDR3 contains 14 residues. Trimming cost V 5 bases and J 10 bases, with 18 bases left between them.

This clonotype was seen many times. The chain recombines TRBV29-1 with TRBJ1-4, with D tentatively TRBD1 (6 bases). CDR1 is SQVTM and CDR2 is ANQGSEA in the germline V gene. Trimming removed 7 bases from V and 3 bases from J, with 9 bases in between. The CDR3 covers 12 residues. CDR3: CSGGAANEKLFF. DNA for the CDR3: TGCAGCGGGGGGGCGGCTAATGAAAAACTGTTTTTT.

This clonotype showed up just a few times. The chain couples TRBV28 to TRBJ1-2; 8 bases are shared with TRBD1. Germline loops: CDR1 MDHEN, CDR2 SYDVKM. V shed 6 bases, J shed 4 bases, and the junction held 7 bases outside the gene matches. The length of the CDR3 is 14 residues. The CDR3 DNA follows: TGTGCCAGCAGGGGGGCAGGGGGCATCTATGGCTACACCTTC. This gives the protein CASRGAGGIYGYTF.

This clonotype was counted ten times or more. This rearrangement joins TRBV29-1 to TRBJ2-3, with 7 bases identical to TRBD1. CDR3 size: 14 residues. After removal of 7 bases from V and 4 bases from J, the junction contained 11 bases not matched to a gene. In germline, CDR1 is SQVTM, CDR2 ANQGSEA. CDR3 DNA: TGCAGCGCTGGGACAGCGGCCGGTTCAGATACGCAGTATTTT. It encodes CSAGTAAGSDTQYF.

The J gene is TRBJ2-1, the V gene TRBV6-5; 10 nucleotides agree with TRBD2. Germline CDR1 and CDR2: MNHEY and SVGAGI. CDR3 length: 16 residues. V shed 2 bases, J shed 9 bases, and the junction held 10 bases outside the gene matches. The CDR3 DNA sequence: TGTGCCAGCAGTTACCTCCGGCTAGCGGGAGTCTTTGAGCAGTTCTTC. The encoded protein is CASSYLRLAGVFEQFF.

Comments on this clonotype: The junction does not match germline at one end; this may be a read error. The chain carries TRBV20-1 and TRBJ1-2, with a weak D call TRBD1 (5 bases). CDR1 and CDR2 from the germline V gene are DFQATT and SNEGSKA (reference sequence). This CDR3 is 15 amino acids long. The CDR3 spells CSTRDALPGEGGYTF. CDR3 nucleotides: TGCAGTACTAGAGATGCCCTCCCGGGGGAGGGTGGCTACACCTTC.

This clonotype was recorded many times. The V gene is TRBV29-1, the J gene TRBJ1-1; D gene ambiguous. The V gene lost 3 bases and the J gene lost 4 bases, with 15 bases spanning the gap. The CDR3 has 14 residues. Germline V CDR1 and CDR2: SQVTM, ANQGSEA. The CDR3 loop reads CSVDARADGTEAFF. The CDR3 DNA sequence: TGCAGCGTTGATGCGCGGGCGGATGGCACTGAAGCTTTCTTT.

This clonotype appeared many times. The V and J genes are TRBV6-2 or TRBV6-3 and TRBJ1-2, with D perhaps matching TRBD1 (6 bases). The CDR3 runs to 13 residues. Trimming removed 8 bases at V and 0 bases at J, with 10 bases between. In germline, CDR1 is MNHEY, CDR2 SVGEGT. The CDR3 is CASEEGANYGYTF. For the CDR3, the DNA is TGTGCCAGCGAGGAGGGGGCTAACTATGGCTACACCTTC.

This clonotype was recorded a few times. This clone may be a read error of a much larger clone one base away. This chain links TRBV7-9 with TRBJ1-2, with no clear D. Germline V gives CDR1 SEHNR, CDR2 FQNEAQ (reference sequence). The CDR3 is 15 amino acids. This chain's CDR3 is CSSSLASMGNYGYTF. In nucleotides, the CDR3 is TGTTCCAGCAGCTTAGCCTCTATGGGAAACTATGGCTACACCTTC.

Regarding this clonotype: Compared with germline, one end of the junction differs, possibly owing to a read error. The chain is built from TRBV5-1 and TRBJ1-6, with 9 bases lining up with TRBD1. The length of the CDR3 is 15 residues. Germline-derived CDR1 and CDR2 are SGHRS and YFSETQ. The CDR3, as DNA: TGCGCCAGCAGCGCCTCGACAGGGGGTAATCCACCCCTCCACTTT. It codes for CASSASTGGNPPLHF.

This chain links TRBV2 with TRBJ1-5; 7 positions match TRBD1. The V gene end was trimmed by 8 bases and the J gene end by 2 bases; junction bases not matched to a gene: 3. CDR3 length equals 13 residues. Germline V gene lookup returns CDR1 SNHLY and CDR2 FYNNEI. CDR3 loop: CASDDRGNQPQHF. Here the CDR3 DNA reads TGTGCCAGCGATGACAGGGGCAATCAGCCCCAGCATTTT.

The rearrangement joins TRBV11-2 to TRBJ2-3; 8 bases map to TRBD2. With V trimmed by 6 bases and J by 1 base, 6 bases remained unmatched. This CDR3 comprises 15 residues. Germline V gene sequence: CDR1 SGHAT, CDR2 FQNNGV. CDR3 in DNA: TGTGCCAGCAGATCAGCGGGGGCCGGCACAGATACGCAGTATTTT. Protein product: CASRSAGAGTDTQYF.

The V gene is TRBV29-1, the J gene TRBJ2-1; D is ambiguous. Germline V gives CDR1 SQVTM, CDR2 ANQGSEA. The CDR3 totals 12 residues. Trimming stripped 3 bases from V and 3 bases from J, with 6 bases between. The chain's CDR3 is CSVEVSYNEQFF. The CDR3 nucleotides are TGCAGCGTTGAGGTCAGCTACAATGAGCAGTTCTTC.

With respect to this clonotype: Being one base from a much bigger clone, this may be a read error. This chain links TRBV7-6 with TRBJ2-3; no reliable D call. Looked up from germline, CDR1 is SGHVS and CDR2 is FNYEAQ. This CDR3 spans 15 amino acids. Trimming removed 5 bases at V and 2 bases at J, with 14 bases between. CDR3 sequence reads: CASSVDTRNTDTQYF. The CDR3 coding sequence is TGTGCCAGCAGCGTAGATACAAGAAACACAGATACGCAGTATTTT.

The chain couples TRBV5-5 to TRBJ2-5; TRBD1 is a possible D gene (5 bases). Germline values: CDR1 SGHKS, CDR2 YYEKEE (reference sequence). The ends were cut back, 4 bases at V and 4 bases at J, with 14 bases in the middle. CDR3 length: 14 residues. CDR3 protein: CASSRQLAGETQYF. The DNA of the CDR3 is TGTGCCAGCAGCCGACAGCTTGCAGGAGAGACCCAGTACTTC.

Concerning this clonotype itself: At one end the junction does not follow the germline gene, possibly because of a read error. The chain combines TRBV30 with TRBJ1-6; 9 nucleotides align to TRBD1. Germline CDR1 and CDR2: GTSNPN and SVGIG (reference sequence). CDR3 length: 19 amino acids. CDR3 DNA: TGTGCCTGGGGGCGTTTTCCGGGACAGGGATATACCTATAGTTCACCCCTCCACTTT. Translating gives CAWGRFPGQGYTYSSPLHF.

Ten or more counts support this clonotype. The chain employs TRBV3-1 and TRBJ1-5, with D possibly matching TRBD1 (5 bases). The ends were cut back, 2 bases at V and 10 bases at J, with 9 bases in the middle. CDR3 size: 12 residues. Germline-derived CDR1 and CDR2 are LGHDT and YNNKEL (reference sequence). The DNA for the CDR3 is TGTGCCAGCAGCCAATCAGGGACCCCCCAGCATTTT. It encodes CASSQSGTPQHF.

This clonotype was recorded at least ten times. This chain joins TRBV5-6 and TRBJ2-3, with 11 bases lining up with TRBD2. Germline V lookup: CDR1 SGHDT, CDR2 YYEEEE. After removal of 2 bases from V and 9 bases from J, the junction contained 20 bases not matched to a gene. The CDR3 loop spans 19 amino acids. The CDR3 region has the DNA TGTGCCAGCAGCTTTGATTTCTCTAGCGGGGGGCCCTTATCGCCCACGCAGTATTTT. Amino acid sequence: CASSFDFSSGGPLSPTQYF.

In its sample, this clonotype was seen many times. This chain uses TRBV29-1 with TRBJ1-5; maybe TRBD1 (5 bases). The V gene's germline CDR1 is SQVTM and CDR2 ANQGSEA. The CDR3 runs 13 residues. Trimming shortened V by 4 bases and J by 2 bases, and 9 bases separated the two germline ends. The DNA of the CDR3 is TGCAGCGTTGGGGGGGGACGCAATCAGCCCCAGCATTTT. This sequence encodes CSVGGGRNQPQHF.

A word on this clonotype: A much larger clone differs by one base, so this may be a read error. V is TRBV6-5 and J is TRBJ2-7; the match to TRBD2 covers 8 bases. The CDR3 is 15 amino acids. Per the germline V gene, CDR1 is MNHEY and CDR2 is SVGAGI. V trimming: 5 bases; J trimming: 9 bases; junction bases outside the gene matches: 15. In DNA, the CDR3 is TGTGCCAGCAGTCCACGACTAACGGGGGGGCTCGGGCAGTACTTC. Translation gives CASSPRLTGGLGQYF.

This clonotype showed up many times. The chain recombines TRBV20-1 with TRBJ1-5; 7 bases match TRBD1. Germline V gives CDR1 DFQATT, CDR2 SNEGSKA (reference sequence). The CDR3 has 15 amino acids. The V and J ends lost 2 bases and 6 bases, in that order; junction bases with no gene match: 10. The CDR3 spells CSARRSGTVSQPQHF. The CDR3 DNA is TGCAGTGCTAGACGATCCGGGACAGTAAGTCAGCCCCAGCATTTT.

The chain joins TRBV20-1 to TRBJ2-3; D is perhaps TRBD2 (6 bases). Germline loops: CDR1 DFQATT, CDR2 SNEGSKA (reference sequence). This CDR3 spans 15 amino acids. The V end was cut by 4 bases, the J end by 2 bases, with 16 bases between. The CDR3 nucleotides read TGCAGTGCTACCGGGGCTAGCGTACACACAGATACGCAGTATTTT. This encodes CSATGASVHTDTQYF.

This clonotype was counted only a few times. This may stem from a read error, because a much larger clone lies one nucleotide away. The V gene is TRBV6-6, the J gene TRBJ2-1; D gene uncertain. Gene TRBJ2-7 matches the end of the DNA better, so the J call may be wrong. The CDR3 totals 17 residues. CDR1 MNHNY and CDR2 SVGAGI come from the germline V gene (reference sequence). As DNA, the CDR3 is TGTGCCAGCAGTTACTCACTCGTCGGGCAGTTCTACAATGAGCAGTACTTC. Amino acids: CASSYSLVGQFYNEQYF.

This clonotype occurred many times. The chain combines TRBV10-3 with TRBJ2-7; 12 nucleotides agree with TRBD2. V trimming: 10 bases; J trimming: 2 bases; junction bases outside the gene matches: 6. The germline V gene has CDR1 ENHRY and CDR2 SYGVKD. CDR3 length: 14 residues. The CDR3 protein is CATQRTSGAYEQYF. The CDR3 nucleotides read TGTGCCACGCAACGGACTAGCGGGGCCTACGAGCAGTACTTC.

This clonotype appeared many times. The chain employs TRBV12-3 or TRBV12-4 and TRBJ1-1; a possible D gene is TRBD1 (6 bases). CDR3 length: 15 residues. The germline V and J ends were trimmed by 5 bases and 0 bases, with 13 bases remaining between them. The DNA of the CDR3 is TGTGCCAGCAGTCCTGAGGACAGCATGAACACTGAAGCTTTCTTT. It encodes CASSPEDSMNTEAFF.

Worth noting for this clonotype: A clone one base away is much larger, so this may be a read error. The V gene is TRBV7-3, the J gene TRBJ1-5; D gene ambiguous. The CDR3 totals 16 residues. CDR1 is SGHTA, CDR2 FQGTGA, per germline. Trimming took off 3 bases at V and 1 base at J, with 13 bases between the two ends. DNA for the CDR3: TGTGCCAGCAGCTTGGGAAGGGTGGACAGCAATCAGCCCCAGCATTTT. Translation gives CASSLGRVDSNQPQHF. The whole variable domain, remainder taken from reference TRBV7-3 and TRBJ1-5, is GAGVSQTPSNKVTEKGKYVELRCDPISGHTALYWYRQSLGQGPEFLIYFQGTGAADDSGLPNDRFFAVRPEGSVSTLKIQRTERGDSAVYLCASSLGRVDSNQPQHFGDGTRLSIL.

This clonotype was seen ten or more times. CDR3 coding DNA: TGTGCCAGCAGGAGGGGGACAGGGGACAATGAGCAGTTCTTC. It is translated as CASRRGTGDNEQFF. This chain uses TRBV6-1 with TRBJ2-1; TRBD1 agrees at 10 bases. V gave up 6 bases and J gave up 5 bases; unmatched junction bases: 4. Germline assignment: CDR1 MNHNS and CDR2 SASEGT. The CDR3 is 14 amino acids.